This T cell receptor beta chain was sequenced for a study of blood T cell repertoires in COVID-19. The germline CDR1 and CDR2 sequences are KGHSH and LQKENI. Germline trimming cut 1 base from V and 3 bases from J; bases unmatched to any gene: 2. The CDR3 covers 15 residues. Per the authors' pipeline: From reference gene primer amplification, estimates of nucleated cell counts were derived. TCRdb keeps only in-frame clones here, not all; method: immunoSEQ multiplex PCR. V and J calls and clone size are those listed in that table; D and trimming were worked out from the DNA. The sample contains 140,000 to 150,000 clones, about 86% of which appear only once.

Input material: peripheral blood. This receptor was taken from a human donor in a cohort sampled during active COVID-19. J is TRBJ1-5 and V is TRBV18, with TRBD1 identical over 8 bases. The CDR3 reads CASSPQGQANQPQHF. The CDR3 DNA is TGTGCCAGCTCACCACAGGGACAGGCCAATCAGCCCCAGCATTTT.